The T cell receptor beta chain under discussion was sequenced for a study of blood T cells in healthy people across ages. Broader study findings: Higher diversity, along with more naive CD4+ cells, distinguished long-lived donors from aged donors. The unsorted PBMCs prevented any conclusive comparison of naive versus antigen-experienced cells.

Sample-barcoded 5' priming and a J-beta primer mix drove a second PCR of about 6 to 12 cycles. Via MiXCR, TCRdb re-called the 5' RACE reads, giving one row per CDR3 protein. Here the sample spans 710,000 or so distinct CDR3 sequences, approximately 31% being singletons. Comments on this clonotype: Antigen: not known.

Germline lookup yields CDR1 SGDLS and CDR2 YYNGEE. V gave up 0 bases and J gave up 2 bases, with 7 bases separating them. The CDR3 contains 14 residues. This rearrangement joins TRBV9 to TRBJ2-3, with D maybe TRBD1 (5 bases). Sequences were obtained from blood. The receptor was isolated from a woman of 80 years or more in good health. In nucleotides, the CDR3 is TGTGCCAGCAGCGTAGAGGGGTCCACAGATACGCAGTATTTT. Amino acids: CASSVEGSTDTQYF. Full variable domain (outside the CDR3, taken from reference TRBV9 and TRBJ2-3): DSGVTQTPKHLITATGQRVTLRCSPRSGDLSVYWYQQSLDQGLQFLIQYYNGEERAKGNILERFSAQQFPDLHSELNLSSLELGDSALYFCASSVEGSTDTQYFGPGTRLTVL.